The present entry profiles one T cell receptor beta chain with its context. Its target is not known. A clone one base away is much larger, so this may be a read error. The data originate from a study of T cell repertoires in cytomegalovirus infection. Whole-study findings and limits: Predominance within the ex vivo response was attributable to HLA-C-restricted CMV-specific TCR beta clonotypes. Accumulated public TCR beta family frequency recognized individuals carrying CMV together with the relevant HLA.

Germline CDR1 is SGHVS and CDR2 is FNYEAQ. This CDR3 is built from 17 residues. One entry per CDR3 protein, called by TCRdb with MiXCR from the reads. The profile shows roughly 720,000 distinct CDR3 sequences, 35% to 45% of them singletons. This sequence originates from a human donor in good health (CMV status not recorded). Some clones in this sample may be carry-over from other donors' samples. Input material: PBMCs. The V and J genes are TRBV7-6 and TRBJ1-6, with a weak D call TRBD1 (6 bases). The CDR3 DNA is TGTGCCAGCAGCTCGATCCTCCGGACAGTAGACTATTCACCCCTCCTCTTT. Translation gives CASSSILRTVDYSPLLF.